This TCR beta chain was sequenced for a study of control samples from healthy donors and cancer patients. This clone was seen more than once but under ten times. Sequencing used immunoSEQ multiplex PCR; TCRdb keeps in-frame clones, though not all of them. The sample consists of about 160,000 clones, roughly 93% of them appearing once. Trimming removed 1 base from V and 6 bases from J, with 13 bases in between. Germline assignment: CDR1 SGHDT and CDR2 YYEEEE. This CDR3 contains 15 residues. The source material was blood. The clonotype originates from a woman aged 55-70 years in good health. The chain uses TRBV5-6 and TRBJ1-4, with D perhaps TRBD1 (5 bases). The DNA of the CDR3 is TGTGCCAGCAGCTTGTCTGGGCAGGGTGATGAAAAACTGTTTTTT. It codes for CASSLSGQGDEKLFF.